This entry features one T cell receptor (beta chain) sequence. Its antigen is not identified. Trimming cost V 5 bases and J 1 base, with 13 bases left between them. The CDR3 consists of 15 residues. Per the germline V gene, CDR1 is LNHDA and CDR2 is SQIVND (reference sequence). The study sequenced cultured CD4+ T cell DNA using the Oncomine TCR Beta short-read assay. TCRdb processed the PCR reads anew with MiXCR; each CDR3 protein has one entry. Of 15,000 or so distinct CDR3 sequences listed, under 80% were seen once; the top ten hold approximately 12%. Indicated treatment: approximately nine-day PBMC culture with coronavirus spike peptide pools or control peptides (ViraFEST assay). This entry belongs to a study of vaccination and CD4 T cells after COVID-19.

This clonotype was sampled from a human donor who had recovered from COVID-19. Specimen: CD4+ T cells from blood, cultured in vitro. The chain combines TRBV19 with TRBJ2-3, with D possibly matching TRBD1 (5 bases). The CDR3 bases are TGTGCCAGTAGTTCCAGGGAAGGGGGCACAGATACGCAGTATTTT. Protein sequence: CASSSREGGTDTQYF.